This T cell receptor (beta chain) originates from a study of blood T cell repertoires in COVID-19. Study at large: Specimens from acute and convalescent COVID-19 originated in the United States, Italy and Spain. PBMCs, B-cell-depleted T cells, or T cells were the source of the cDNA or gDNA that made up the material.

Trimming shortened V by 7 bases and J by 1 base, and 7 bases separated the two germline ends. This CDR3 is 12 amino acids long. Source study methods: The authors estimated nucleated cell counts from reference gene primer amplification. Sequenced by immunoSEQ multiplex PCR; TCRdb stores in-frame clones only, minus some. V and J calls and clone size come straight from that table; D and trimming were deduced from the DNA. The table has roughly 220,000 clones, about 85% seen once. The chain uses TRBV12-3 or TRBV12-4 and TRBJ1-2; D is unclear. The sequenced sample consisted of peripheral blood. The receptor was derived from a man in his fifties or sixties who had recovered from COVID-19. CDR3 sequence reads: CASNQLNYGYTF. CDR3 DNA: TGTGCCAGCAATCAACTTAACTATGGCTACACCTTC.